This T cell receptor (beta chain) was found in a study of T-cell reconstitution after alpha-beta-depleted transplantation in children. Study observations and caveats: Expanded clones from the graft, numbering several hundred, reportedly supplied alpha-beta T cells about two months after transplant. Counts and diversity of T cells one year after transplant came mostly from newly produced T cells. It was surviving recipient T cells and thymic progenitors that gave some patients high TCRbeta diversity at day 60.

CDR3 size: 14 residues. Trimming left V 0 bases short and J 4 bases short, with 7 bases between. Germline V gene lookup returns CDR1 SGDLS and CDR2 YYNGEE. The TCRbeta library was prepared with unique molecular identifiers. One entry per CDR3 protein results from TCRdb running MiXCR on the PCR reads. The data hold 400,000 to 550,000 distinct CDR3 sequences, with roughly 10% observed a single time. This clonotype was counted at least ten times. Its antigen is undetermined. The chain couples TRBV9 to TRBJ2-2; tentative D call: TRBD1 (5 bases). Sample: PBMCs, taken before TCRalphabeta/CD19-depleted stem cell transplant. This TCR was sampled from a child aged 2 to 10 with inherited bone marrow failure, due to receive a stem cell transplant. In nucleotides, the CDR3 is TGTGCCAGCAGCGTAGGGGGCTTCACCGGGGAGCTGTTTTTT. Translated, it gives CASSVGGFTGELFF.